What follows are 13 T cell receptor beta chains derived from one specimen sequenced in a study of blood T cell repertoires in COVID-19. Repertoires were generated with immunoSEQ multiplex PCR, while TCRdb's copy carries only in-frame clones and drops some. The table has approximately 470,000 clones, about nine tenths seen once. The sequenced sample consisted of PBMCs or T cells enriched from blood (not recorded which). The receptors shown here come from a woman younger than 30 who had recovered from COVID-19.

The chain is built from TRBV7-2 and TRBJ2-1; no clear D. V lost 4 bases and J 2 bases, leaving 12 bases between the germline ends. The CDR3 contains 15 residues. The germline CDR1 and CDR2 sequences are SGHTA and FQGNSA. The CDR3 nucleotides read TGTGCCAGCAGCTCTCGACAAGAACCCTACAATGAGCAGTTCTTC. Amino acids: CASSSRQEPYNEQFF.

The chain joins TRBV25-1 to TRBJ2-5; 7 bases are a match to TRBD2. CDR3 size: 14 residues. The V gene end was trimmed by 3 bases and the J gene end by 3 bases; junction bases not matched to a gene: 4. Germline loops: CDR1 MGHDK, CDR2 SYGVNS. This CDR3 reads CASSDPSGKETQYF. In DNA form, the CDR3 reads TGTGCCAGCAGTGATCCTAGCGGCAAAGAGACCCAGTACTTC.

The chain is built from TRBV2 and TRBJ1-2, with D tentatively TRBD1 (6 bases). The CDR3 is made up of 12 amino acids. The V end was cut by 4 bases, the J end by 4 bases, with 7 bases between. Germline V gene data show CDR1 as SNHLY and CDR2 as FYNNEI. The CDR3 is CASSVGGYGYTF. In DNA form, the CDR3 reads TGTGCCAGCAGTGTAGGGGGCTATGGCTACACCTTC.

J is TRBJ2-1 and V is TRBV5-1; 15 bases match TRBD2. With 4 bases clipped from V and 9 bases from J, the junction kept 14 bases outside the gene matches. CDR3 size: 18 residues. The germline V gene encodes CDR1 SGHRS and CDR2 YFSETQ. CDR3 in amino acids: CASSLGLAGGQLGSEQFF. As DNA, the CDR3 is TGCGCCAGCAGCCTCGGACTAGCGGGGGGGCAACTAGGGAGTGAGCAGTTCTTC.

V usage is TRBV18 and J usage is TRBJ2-7; a weak D match, TRBD1 (6 bases). The CDR3 is made up of 18 amino acids. Germline CDR1 and CDR2: KGHSH and LQKENI. The V and J ends lost 3 bases and 0 bases respectively, with 21 bases between them. The chain's CDR3 is CASSPDSNPIFHSYEQYF. CDR3 DNA: TGTGCCAGCTCACCGGACAGCAACCCTATATTTCACTCCTACGAGCAGTACTTC.

The J gene is TRBJ1-3, the V gene TRBV7-8; D perhaps matches TRBD1 (6 bases). The CDR3 length is 15 residues. Germline loops: CDR1 SGHVS, CDR2 FQNEAQ. V was trimmed by 1 base and J by 3 bases, leaving 10 bases between them. Here the CDR3 DNA reads TGTGCCAGCAGCTTAGTAGGGGGGGATGGAAACACCATATATTTT. It translates to CASSLVGGDGNTIYF.

CDR3 in DNA: TGTGCCAGCAGCCGGCGGACAGGGTGTCTTGGTGGCAATCAGCCCCAGCATTTT. It specifies CASSRRTGCLGGNQPQHF. The V call is TRBV5-4, the J call TRBJ1-5; 8 bases are a match to TRBD1. This CDR3 has 18 amino acids. V lost 4 bases, J lost 2 bases, and 14 bases stayed unmatched. CDR1 is SGHNT and CDR2 is YYREEE in the germline V gene (reference sequence).

This clone showed up just once. The chain's CDR3 is CASSSNRGRTEAFF. As DNA, the CDR3 is TGTGCCAGCAGCTCAAACAGGGGGAGGACTGAAGCTTTCTTT. V gene TRBV7-8 combines with J gene TRBJ1-1, with 8 bases matching TRBD1. Trimming removed 4 bases from V and 5 bases from J; junction bases left unmatched: 6. The CDR3 spans 14 residues. Germline V lookup: CDR1 SGHVS, CDR2 FQNEAQ.

The chain couples TRBV6-5 to TRBJ1-6; 11 bases line up with TRBD1. V shed 6 bases and J 14 bases; nucleotides not matched to a gene: 9. The CDR3 runs 14 residues. Germline loops: CDR1 MNHEY, CDR2 SVGAGI. This CDR3 is CASSRDRGSGTLHF. The CDR3 region has the DNA TGTGCCAGCAGCCGGGACAGGGGGTCGGGGACCCTCCACTTT.

The chain couples TRBV6-5 to TRBJ1-3; 9 nucleotides line up with TRBD1. Germline trimming cut 3 bases from V and 2 bases from J; bases unmatched to any gene: 2. The CDR3 consists of 15 residues. Looked up from germline, CDR1 is MNHEY and CDR2 is SVGAGI. The CDR3 loop is CASSYGTGPGNTIYF. CDR3 nucleotide sequence: TGTGCCAGCAGTTATGGGACAGGGCCTGGAAACACCATATATTTT.

The CDR3 reads CASSPTRDRTSGGRSTDTQYF. The DNA for the CDR3 is TGCGCCAGCAGTCCAACCCGGGATAGGACTAGCGGGGGTCGGAGCACAGATACGCAGTATTTT. The V and J genes are TRBV10-1 and TRBJ2-3; 13 bases agree with TRBD2. With 5 bases clipped from V and 0 bases from J, the junction kept 17 bases outside the gene matches. The germline gives CDR1 WNHNN, CDR2 SYGVQD (reference sequence). This CDR3 has 21 residues.

The V call is TRBV5-1, the J call TRBJ1-3; 8 positions agree with TRBD1. Germline-derived CDR1 and CDR2 are SGHRS and YFSETQ. CDR3 length: 17 residues. V gave up 7 bases and J gave up 0 bases; unmatched junction bases: 12. The CDR3 nucleotides read TGCGCCAGCTCAGAACCAGGGGGCCCCAGCTCTGGAAACACCATATATTTT. Residues: CASSEPGGPSSGNTIYF. The variable domain in full, completed from reference TRBV5-1 and TRBJ1-3, reads KAGVTQTPRYLIKTRGQQVTLSCSPISGHRSVSWYQQTPGQGLQFLFEYFSETQRNKGNFPGRFSGRQFSNSRSEMNVSTLELGDSALYLCASSEPGGPSSGNTIYFGEGSWLTVV.

The genes are TRBV10-2 and TRBJ2-1, with TRBD1 matching over 9 bases. Looked up from germline, CDR1 is WSHSY and CDR2 is SAAADI. With 8 bases clipped from V and 4 bases from J, the junction kept 6 bases outside the gene matches. The CDR3 extends over 14 amino acids. The CDR3 DNA reads TGCGCCAGCGGGGGACAGGGCCTTTACAATGAGCAGTTCTTC. Translation: CASGGQGLYNEQFF.